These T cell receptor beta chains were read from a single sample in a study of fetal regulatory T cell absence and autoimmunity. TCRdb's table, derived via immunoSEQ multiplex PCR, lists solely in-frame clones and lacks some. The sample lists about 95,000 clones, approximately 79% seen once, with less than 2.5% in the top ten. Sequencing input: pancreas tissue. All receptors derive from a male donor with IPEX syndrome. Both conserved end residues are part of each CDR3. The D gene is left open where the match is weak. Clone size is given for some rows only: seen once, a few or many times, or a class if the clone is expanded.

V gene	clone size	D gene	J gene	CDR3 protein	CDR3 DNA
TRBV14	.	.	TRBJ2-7	CASSQEVGTYEQYF	TGTGCCAGCAGCCAAGAAGTCGGGACCTACGAGCAGTACTTC
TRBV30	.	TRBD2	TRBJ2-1	CAWSLELAAYNEQFF	TGTGCCTGGAGCCTGGAACTAGCGGCCTACAATGAGCAGTTCTTC
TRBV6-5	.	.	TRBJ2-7	CASSEAGYEQYF	TGTGCCAGCAGTGAAGCAGGGTACGAGCAGTACTTC
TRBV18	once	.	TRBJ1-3	CASSPTPGNTIYF	TGTGCCAGCTCACCTACACCTGGAAACACCATATATTTT
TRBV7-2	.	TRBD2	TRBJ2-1	CASTSGMNEQFF	TGTGCCAGCACGAGCGGGATGAATGAGCAGTTCTTC
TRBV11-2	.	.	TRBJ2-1	CASSLTLGTAYNEQFF	TGTGCCAGCAGCTTAACACTGGGGACGGCTTACAATGAGCAGTTCTTC
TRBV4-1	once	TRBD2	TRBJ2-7	CASSLSTSGTSYEQYF	TGCGCCAGCAGCCTCTCCACTAGCGGGACATCCTACGAGCAGTACTTC
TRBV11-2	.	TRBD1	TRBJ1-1	CASSLDPSGGWSEAFF	TGTGCCAGCAGCTTAGATCCGTCAGGGGGTTGGAGTGAAGCTTTCTTT
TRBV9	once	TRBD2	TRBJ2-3	CASSESGTSGVSRTDTQYF	TGTGCCAGCAGCGAGTCCGGGACTAGCGGGGTCTCCCGCACAGATACGCAGTATTTT
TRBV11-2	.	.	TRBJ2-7	CASSLRWGSEQYF	TGTGCCAGCAGCTTACGTTGGGGCAGCGAGCAGTACTTC
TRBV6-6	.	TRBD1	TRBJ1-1	CASSYLRTGEGDEAFF	TGTGCCAGCAGTTACCTACGGACAGGGGAAGGGGACGAAGCTTTCTTT
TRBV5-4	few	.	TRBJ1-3	CASSLGVGASGNTIYF	TGTGCCAGCAGCTTGGGGGTCGGGGCCTCTGGAAACACCATATATTTT
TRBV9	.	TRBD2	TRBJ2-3	CASSATSGSTDTQYF	TGTGCCAGCAGCGCGACTAGCGGAAGCACAGATACGCAGTATTTT
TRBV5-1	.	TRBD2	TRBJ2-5	CASSWTSGATQETQYF	TGCGCCAGCAGCTGGACTAGCGGGGCTACGCAAGAGACCCAGTACTTC
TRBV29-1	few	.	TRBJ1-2	CSVEANRDGYTF	TGCAGCGTTGAAGCGAACAGGGACGGCTACACCTTC